This TCR beta chain was profiled in a study of T cells in Graves' hyperthyroidism and ophthalmopathy. V lost 8 bases and J lost 4, with 14 bases in between. This CDR3 comprises 13 residues. Germline CDR1 MDHEN, CDR2 SYDVKM. Study results and caveats: Separation of ophthalmopathy from stable hyperthyroidism was achieved by a 13 V-J model. Onset of ophthalmopathy came a median around 6.2 months after the model predicted it.

What was amplified from RNA transcripts were TCR beta CDR3 regions. TCR CDR3 regions were first amplified by RT-PCR with HTBI primers. TCRdb re-derived calls from the multiplex PCR reads in MiXCR, one entry per CDR3 protein. Of more than 600,000 distinct CDR3 sequences detected, about 15% appear once; the ten largest clones hold under 8.5%. On this clonotype: What it binds is unknown.

Material: blood. This TCR derives from a man younger than 35 with Graves' hyperthyroidism. This chain connects TRBV28 to TRBJ1-2; D may be TRBD1 (6 bases). The CDR3 reads CASCKGGGYGYTF. The CDR3 DNA reads TGTGCCAGCTGTAAAGGGGGAGGCTATGGCTACACCTTC.